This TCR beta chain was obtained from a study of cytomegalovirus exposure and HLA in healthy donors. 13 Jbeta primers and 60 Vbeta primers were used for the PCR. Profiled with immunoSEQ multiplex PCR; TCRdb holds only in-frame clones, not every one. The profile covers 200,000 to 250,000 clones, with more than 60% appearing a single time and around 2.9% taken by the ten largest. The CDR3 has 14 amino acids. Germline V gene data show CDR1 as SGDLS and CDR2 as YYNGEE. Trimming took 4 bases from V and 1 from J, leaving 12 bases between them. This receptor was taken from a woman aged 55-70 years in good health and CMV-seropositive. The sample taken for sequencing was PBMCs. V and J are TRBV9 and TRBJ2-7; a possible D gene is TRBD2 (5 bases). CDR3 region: CASSPRTGSYEQYF. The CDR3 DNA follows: TGTGCCAGCAGCCCCCGGACTGGGTCCTACGAGCAGTACTTC.